This TCR beta chain emerged from a study of blood T cells in healthy people across ages. Study-wide points: Strongly correlated with naive T cell percentage was TCR beta diversity. Long-lived donors exceeded aged donors in naive CD4+ cells and diversity. A roughly linear fall in TCR beta diversity per million T cells was seen with increasing age.

Regarding this clonotype: The antigen is undetermined.

The use of a sample-barcoded 5' primer and a J-beta primer mix characterized a second PCR of about 6 to 11 cycles. Tagging of each cDNA molecule was performed by a template-switch adaptor with 12 random nucleotides. TCRdb reprocessed the 5' RACE reads with MiXCR, giving one entry per CDR3 protein. The repertoire holds 800,000 to 950,000 distinct CDR3 sequences, with under 40% as singletons. The CDR3 is 17 residues long. Between the trimmed V and J ends, which lost 6 bases and 0 bases, there was a span of 17 bases. Germline-derived CDR1 and CDR2 are SGHVS and FQNEAQ. Sequencing used blood. The J gene is TRBJ1-4, the V gene TRBV7-8, with D hard to call. The clonotype comes from a man between 18 and 29 years old in good health. CDR3 nucleotides: TGTGCCAGCAGTTGGGGTTCGCGGCCTGCAACTAATGAAAAACTGTTTTTT. It codes for CASSWGSRPATNEKLFF.